Following are 25 T cell receptor beta chains from one sample sequenced in a study of response to subunit inactivated influenza vaccine (dated by TCRdb to the late 2010s). Library construction relied on RT-PCR. The instrument was an Illumina HiSeq 2500. The raw public reads went through TCRdb reprocessing: fastp at Q25, MiXCR clone calling, in-frame beta chains kept. Each CDR3 protein appears once, grouped with its most common genes and DNA. This sample lists hundreds of thousands of distinct CDR3 sequences; about 12% were detected once. The ten largest clonotypes hold roughly a tenth of the sample. Sequenced material: PBMCs from blood, taken on the day of vaccination. Receptors originate from a man aged 50 to 59 who received an inactivated influenza vaccine. Donor details come from another sample of the same person, matched by shared clones.

The chain couples TRBV9 to TRBJ2-7; D possibly corresponds to TRBD2 (6 bases). CDR1 and CDR2 from the germline V gene are SGDLS and YYNGEE. Between the trimmed V and J ends, which lost 3 bases and 5 bases, there was a span of 15 bases. The CDR3 covers 14 residues. As DNA, the CDR3 is TGTGCCAGCAGCGCCTCCGGGACTGCGAACGAGCAGTACTTC. Protein product: CASSASGTANEQYF. Drawing the rest from reference TRBV9 and TRBJ2-7, the complete variable domain is DSGVTQTPKHLITATGQRVTLRCSPRSGDLSVYWYQQSLDQGLQFLIQYYNGEERAKGNILERFSAQQFPDLHSELNLSSLELGDSALYFCASSASGTANEQYFGPGTRLTVT.

This clonotype appeared a few times. The gene calls are TRBV4-3 and TRBJ2-2; no clear D gene. Germline-derived CDR1 and CDR2 are LGHNA and YSLEER. CDR3 length equals 14 residues. V shed 1 base and J shed 5 bases, with 8 bases lying between them. CDR3 coding DNA: TGCGCCAGCAGCCAAGGTCCCTTAACCGGGGAGCTGTTTTTT. Amino acid sequence: CASSQGPLTGELFF.

The chain joins TRBV20-1 to TRBJ1-5; D may be TRBD1 (6 bases). V lost 6 bases and J lost 2, with 17 bases in between. CDR1 DFQATT and CDR2 SNEGSKA come from the germline V gene (reference sequence). This CDR3 is built from 15 residues. The CDR3 sequence: CSAHEQGRGNQPQHF. The CDR3 DNA is TGCAGTGCCCACGAACAGGGACGGGGCAATCAGCCCCAGCATTTT.

There are a few counts of this clonotype. The V call is TRBV27, the J call TRBJ2-7; D is possibly TRBD1 or TRBD2 (5 bases each). Germline lookup yields CDR1 MNHEY and CDR2 SMNVEV (reference sequence). The CDR3 has 16 residues. The V end was cut by 5 bases, the J end by 1 base, with 18 bases between. CDR3 bases: TGTGCCAGCAGTCCGATAGCCTCGGGACCTTCCTACGAGCAGTACTTC. Amino acids: CASSPIASGPSYEQYF.

This rearrangement joins TRBV20-1 to TRBJ1-4; D remains unclear. Germline loops: CDR1 DFQATT, CDR2 SNEGSKA (reference sequence). Trimming cost V 4 bases and J 7 bases, with 13 bases left between them. This CDR3 contains 13 residues. CDR3 coding DNA: TGCAGTGCTATTTTCGTTTCGGGTGAAAAACTGTTTTTT. It is translated as CSAIFVSGEKLFF.

There are a few counts of this clonotype. This rearrangement joins TRBV5-6 to TRBJ2-7; D unresolved. This CDR3 is built from 16 residues. In germline, CDR1 is SGHDT, CDR2 YYEEEE. Deletions cut 1 base from V and 5 bases from J, with 19 bases between. CDR3 bases: TGTGCCAGCAGCTTGAACTCGGGCCTAGGGTGGGACGAGCAGTACTTC. This gives the protein CASSLNSGLGWDEQYF.

The V call is TRBV27, the J call TRBJ2-7, with 7 bases aligning to TRBD1. V lost 4 bases to trimming and J lost 3 bases; unmatched junction nucleotides: 12. Germline V gene sequence: CDR1 MNHEY, CDR2 SMNVEV (reference sequence). The CDR3 runs to 16 residues. The CDR3 nucleotides are TGTGCCAGCAGTTACTTCAGACCGGGACAGAGCTACGAGCAGTACTTC. Translation gives CASSYFRPGQSYEQYF.

The table lists this clonotype with a few counts. The chain uses TRBV28 and TRBJ1-2, with a weak D call TRBD1 (5 bases). The V end lost 1 base, the J end lost 4 bases, and 10 bases lay between the germline ends. The length of the CDR3 is 14 residues. From germline, CDR1 is MDHEN and CDR2 SYDVKM. CDR3 nucleotides: TGTGCCAGCAGTTTATACCGGACATCCTATGGCTACACCTTC. As protein: CASSLYRTSYGYTF.

This clonotype occurred a few times. The rearrangement joins TRBV4-3 to TRBJ2-7, with D perhaps assigned TRBD1 or TRBD2 (5 bases each). Per the germline V gene, CDR1 is LGHNA and CDR2 is YSLEER. The CDR3 sequence is 16 residues long. The V end lost 6 bases, the J end lost 1 base, and 19 bases lay between the germline ends. This CDR3 reads CASSPSVGDRSYEQYF. The DNA for the CDR3 is TGCGCCAGCAGTCCGTCGGTGGGGGACCGGTCCTACGAGCAGTACTTC.

This sequence joins TRBV5-1 and TRBJ1-6; D is undetermined. This CDR3 contains 16 residues. Trimming took 0 bases from V and 0 from J, leaving 7 bases between them. Germline values: CDR1 SGHRS, CDR2 YFSETQ. The CDR3 DNA follows: TGCGCCAGCAGCTTGGCAGCGAGCTCCTATAATTCACCCCTCCACTTT. Its translation is CASSLAASSYNSPLHF.

The chain employs TRBV5-1 and TRBJ1-4; TRBD1 agrees at 7 bases. Germline CDR1 reads SGHRS; CDR2 reads YFSETQ. V trimming: 6 bases; J trimming: 3 bases; junction bases outside the gene matches: 2. The CDR3 totals 13 residues. This CDR3 reads CASNQGANEKLFF. The CDR3, as DNA: TGCGCCAGCAACCAGGGGGCTAATGAAAAACTGTTTTTT.

In its sample, this clonotype was seen a few times. V usage is TRBV7-2 and J usage is TRBJ2-3, with D possibly being TRBD2 (6 bases). The CDR3 runs to 14 residues. The V end was cut by 2 bases, the J end by 6 bases, with 12 bases between. CDR1 SGHTA and CDR2 FQGNSA come from the germline V gene. CDR3 residues: CASSLMRGSDTQYF. The CDR3 nucleotides are TGTGCCAGCAGCTTAATGCGGGGATCCGATACGCAGTATTTT. The variable domain in full, completed from reference TRBV7-2 and TRBJ2-3, reads GAGVSQSPSNKVTEKGKDVELRCDPISGHTALYWYRQSLGQGLEFLIYFQGNSAPDKSGLPSDRFSAERTGGSVSTLTIQRTQQEDSAVYLCASSLMRGSDTQYFGPGTRLTVL.

V usage is TRBV12-3 or TRBV12-4 and J usage is TRBJ2-5, with 10 bases matching TRBD2. V lost 5 bases, J lost 1 base, and 7 bases stayed unmatched. This CDR3 region has 16 residues. Here the CDR3 reads CASSPETSGAQETQYF. The CDR3 coding sequence is TGTGCCAGCAGTCCAGAAACTAGCGGGGCCCAAGAGACCCAGTACTTC.

The chain couples TRBV4-2 to TRBJ2-3; 7 bases map to TRBD2. The CDR3 extends over 16 amino acids. The ends lost 4 bases at V and 3 bases at J; junction bases unmatched: 10. Looked up from germline, CDR1 is LGHNA and CDR2 is YNFKEQ. The CDR3 spells CASSPRGRDNTDTQYF. The CDR3 nucleotides read TGTGCCAGCAGCCCCCGAGGGAGGGATAATACAGATACGCAGTATTTT.

This clonotype was observed many times. This rearrangement joins TRBV25-1 to TRBJ2-5; the match to TRBD2 covers 9 bases. The CDR3 contains 18 residues. The germline gives CDR1 MGHDK, CDR2 SYGVNS. Losses at the gene ends were 0 bases for V and 5 bases for J; bases not matched to a gene: 13. The DNA of the CDR3 is TGTGCCAGCAGTGAATATGGCCCGAGTAGCGGGGGTTGGGAGACCCAGTACTTC. Translation: CASSEYGPSSGGWETQYF.

This clonotype has ten or more counts. This chain uses TRBV5-1 with TRBJ1-2; D gene unclear. CDR3 size: 13 residues. The germline V and J ends were trimmed by 2 bases and 4 bases, with 9 bases remaining between them. Per the germline V gene, CDR1 is SGHRS and CDR2 is YFSETQ. CDR3 sequence (DNA): TGCGCCAGCAGCTTCAACGGAGTCTATGGCTACACCTTC. It is translated as CASSFNGVYGYTF. The whole variable domain, filled in from reference TRBV5-1 and TRBJ1-2, reads KAGVTQTPRYLIKTRGQQVTLSCSPISGHRSVSWYQQTPGQGLQFLFEYFSETQRNKGNFPGRFSGRQFSNSRSEMNVSTLELGDSALYLCASSFNGVYGYTFGSGTRLTVV.

This clonotype was counted between two and nine times. The V and J genes are TRBV4-3 and TRBJ2-1; TRBD2 matches 7 bases. This CDR3 is built from 18 residues. J was trimmed by 0 bases and V by 0 bases; bases with no gene match: 8. The V gene's germline CDR1 is LGHNA and CDR2 YSLEER. CDR3 DNA: TGCGCCAGCAGCCAAGAAGACCCGGGACTACGCTCCTACAATGAGCAGTTCTTC. It is translated as CASSQEDPGLRSYNEQFF.

Many counts were recorded for this clonotype. This chain links TRBV15 with TRBJ1-1; no reliable D call. V was cut by 0 bases and J by 5 bases, with 16 bases left in between. CDR1 is LNHNV, CDR2 YYDKDF, per germline (reference sequence). The CDR3 consists of 16 residues. DNA for the CDR3: TGTGCCACCAGCAGAGATCAGTGGGTAAGGAATACTGAAGCTTTCTTT. This gives the protein CATSRDQWVRNTEAFF.

This clonotype was recorded many times. The rearrangement joins TRBV4-3 to TRBJ1-1; possible D gene TRBD1, 5 bases. Trimming cost V 4 bases and J 2 bases, with 8 bases left between them. Germline assignment: CDR1 LGHNA and CDR2 YSLEER. There are 13 residues in the CDR3. The CDR3 DNA is TGCGCCAGCAGCCCCGGACATAACACTGAAGCTTTCTTT. Translation gives CASSPGHNTEAFF.

This clonotype was seen a few times. This chain joins TRBV6-5 and TRBJ1-4; D might be TRBD1 (5 bases). Trimming cost V 0 bases and J 6 bases, with 11 bases left between them. Germline V gene lookup returns CDR1 MNHEY and CDR2 SVGAGI. The CDR3 has 15 amino acids. The CDR3 reads CASSYSGRVDEKLFF. CDR3 nucleotide sequence: TGTGCCAGCAGTTACTCGGGCAGGGTAGATGAAAAACTGTTTTTT.

There are many counts of this clonotype. V is TRBV6-1 and J is TRBJ1-5, with 8 bases fitting TRBD1. The CDR3 extends over 13 amino acids. The trim removed 6 bases at V and 4 bases at J, leaving 2 bases unmatched. Germline values: CDR1 MNHNS, CDR2 SASEGT. The CDR3 sequence is CASRRQGNQPQHF. As DNA, the CDR3 is TGTGCCAGCAGACGACAGGGGAATCAGCCCCAGCATTTT.

In its sample, this clonotype was seen a few times. The CDR3 protein is CASSLGTGDAANEKLFF. CDR3 nucleotide sequence: TGCGCCAGCAGCTTAGGGACAGGGGACGCGGCTAATGAAAAACTGTTTTTT. V and J are TRBV5-1 and TRBJ1-4; TRBD1 agrees at 10 bases. The CDR3 covers 17 residues. Per the germline V gene, CDR1 is SGHRS and CDR2 is YFSETQ. V shed 2 bases, J shed 3 bases, and the junction held 7 bases outside the gene matches.

The chain has TRBV4-1 and TRBJ2-2; 8 positions agree with TRBD2. The CDR3 is 18 residues long. Germline V gives CDR1 MGHRA, CDR2 YSYEKL. V was pared by 1 base and J by 1 base, with 8 bases of the junction left unmatched. CDR3 in DNA: TGCGCCAGCAGCCAAGCCTCTCCGGGGGGGCAGAACACCGGGGAGCTGTTTTTT. This gives the protein CASSQASPGGQNTGELFF.

The V gene is TRBV5-1, the J gene TRBJ2-7, with 12 bases that match TRBD2. Germline V gene sequence: CDR1 SGHRS, CDR2 YFSETQ. There are 16 residues in the CDR3. V shed 4 bases and J 6 bases; nucleotides not matched to a gene: 11. The CDR3 nucleotides are TGCGCCAGCAGCACCCCGCTAGCGGGAGGGGGCCTCGAGCAGTACTTC. Its protein product is CASSTPLAGGGLEQYF.

This clonotype has more than one count but fewer than ten. This chain joins TRBV5-1 and TRBJ1-4; tentative D call: TRBD1 (5 bases). The CDR3 runs to 13 residues. Deletions cut 4 bases from V and 8 bases from J, with 12 bases between. Germline V CDR1 and CDR2: SGHRS, YFSETQ. CDR3 amino acids: CASSGMGPEKLFF. Written as DNA, the CDR3 is TGCGCCAGCAGCGGAATGGGACCGGAAAAACTGTTTTTT.